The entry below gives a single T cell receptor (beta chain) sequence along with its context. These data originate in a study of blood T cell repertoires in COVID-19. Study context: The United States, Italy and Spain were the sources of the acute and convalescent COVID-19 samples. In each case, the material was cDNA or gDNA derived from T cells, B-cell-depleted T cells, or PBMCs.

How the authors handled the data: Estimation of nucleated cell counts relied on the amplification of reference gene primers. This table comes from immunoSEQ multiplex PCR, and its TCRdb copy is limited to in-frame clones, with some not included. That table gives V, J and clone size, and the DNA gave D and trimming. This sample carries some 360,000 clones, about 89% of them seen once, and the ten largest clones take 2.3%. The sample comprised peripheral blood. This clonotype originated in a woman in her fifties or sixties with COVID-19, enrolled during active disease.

The CDR3 loop is CATMDNGNTIYF. CDR3 DNA sequence: TGTGCCACCATGGACAATGGAAACACCATATATTTT. The chain joins TRBV24-1 to TRBJ1-3; TRBD1 is a possible D gene (5 bases). Germline-derived CDR1 and CDR2 are KGHDR and SFDVKD. V lost 8 bases, J lost 3 bases, and 7 bases lay in between. The CDR3 has 12 residues.